The present entry profiles one TCR beta chain with its context. This record belongs to a study of T-cell memory formation after mild COVID-19. One entry per CDR3 protein results from TCRdb running MiXCR on the 5' RACE reads. The profile shows over 95,000 distinct CDR3 sequences, roughly 20% of them singletons. Germline V CDR1 and CDR2: SEHNR, FQNEAQ (reference sequence). This CDR3 region has 14 residues. V lost 1 base to trimming and J lost 4 bases, with 10 bases between them. Sequenced material: PBMCs or a T cell subset sorted from them (not recorded which). The chain joins TRBV7-9 to TRBJ1-2; possible D gene TRBD1, 5 bases. This receptor was obtained from a man aged 18 to 35 who had mild COVID-19 (a few samples of this study predate the infection). Cell type and time point are not known. CDR3 coding DNA: TGTGCCAGCAGCTTAGGGGGGGGTCGCTATGGCTACACCTTC. Translation gives CASSLGGGRYGYTF.